This TCR beta chain was identified during a study of blood T cell repertoires in COVID-19. Trimming left V 5 bases short and J 2 bases short, with 18 bases between. Germline CDR1 and CDR2: MDHEN and SYDVKM. The CDR3 has 16 residues. TCRdb's copy holds only in-frame clones and misses some; the assay was immunoSEQ multiplex PCR. The sample records 85,000 to 100,000 clones, approximately 79% being singletons. The clonotype comes from a woman over 75 with active or convalescent COVID-19. Input material: peripheral blood. The chain is built from TRBV28 and TRBJ1-2; D remains unclear. As DNA, the CDR3 is TGTGCCAGCAGTCCCCTCGGGGATACTCTAAACTATGGCTACACCTTC. It codes for CASSPLGDTLNYGYTF.